Sequencing of this T cell receptor (beta chain) was carried out in a study of cytomegalovirus exposure and HLA in healthy donors. The CDR3 length is 15 residues. Germline values: CDR1 SGHAT, CDR2 FQNNGV. Trimming removed 5 bases from V and 7 bases from J; junction bases left unmatched: 10. Vbeta (60) and Jbeta (13) primers were used in the PCR. Libraries were prepared by immunoSEQ multiplex PCR; TCRdb keeps only in-frame clonotypes and omits some of them. In the table there are about 160,000 clones, about 85% of which are singletons. Note on this clone: Its antigen is not known.

Study-wide results and caveats: The study reported that TCR beta sequences accurately predicted HLA-A and HLA-B alleles in most subjects.

The specimen sequenced was PBMCs. The TCR comes from a man aged 18 to 29 in good health and CMV-seronegative. The chain has TRBV11-2 and TRBJ1-4; 7 positions match TRBD1. CDR3 amino acids: CASSPDRVGGEKLFF. The CDR3, as DNA: TGTGCCAGCAGCCCTGACAGGGTGGGAGGTGAAAAACTGTTTTTT.